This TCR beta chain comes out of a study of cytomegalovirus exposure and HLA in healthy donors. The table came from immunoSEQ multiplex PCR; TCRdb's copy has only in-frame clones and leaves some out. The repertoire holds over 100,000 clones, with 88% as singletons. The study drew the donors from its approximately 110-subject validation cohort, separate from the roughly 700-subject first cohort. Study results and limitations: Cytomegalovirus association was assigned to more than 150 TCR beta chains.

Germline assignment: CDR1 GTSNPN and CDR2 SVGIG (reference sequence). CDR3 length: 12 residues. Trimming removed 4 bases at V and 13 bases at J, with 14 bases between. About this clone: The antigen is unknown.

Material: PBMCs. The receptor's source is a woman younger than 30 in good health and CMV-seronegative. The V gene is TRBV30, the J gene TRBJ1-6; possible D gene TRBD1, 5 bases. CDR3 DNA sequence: TGTGCCTGGAACGGGGGTAAAGACCCCCTCCACTTT. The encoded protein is CAWNGGKDPLHF.